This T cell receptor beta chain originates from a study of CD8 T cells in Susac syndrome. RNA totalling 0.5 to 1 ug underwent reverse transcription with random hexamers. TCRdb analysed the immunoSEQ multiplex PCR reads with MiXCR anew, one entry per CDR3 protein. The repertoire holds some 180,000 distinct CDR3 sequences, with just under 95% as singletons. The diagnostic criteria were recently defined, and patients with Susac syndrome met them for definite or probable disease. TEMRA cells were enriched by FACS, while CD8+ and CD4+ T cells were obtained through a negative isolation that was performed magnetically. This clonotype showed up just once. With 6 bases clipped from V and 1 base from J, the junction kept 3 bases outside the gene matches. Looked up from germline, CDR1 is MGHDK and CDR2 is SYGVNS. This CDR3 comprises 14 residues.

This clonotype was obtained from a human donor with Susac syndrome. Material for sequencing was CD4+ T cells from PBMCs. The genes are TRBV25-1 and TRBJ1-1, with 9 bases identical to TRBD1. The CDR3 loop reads CASRGQGENTEAFF. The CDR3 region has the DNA TGTGCCAGCAGGGGACAGGGTGAGAACACTGAAGCTTTCTTT.